This is a list of T cell receptor beta chains from one sample in a study of blood T cell repertoires in COVID-19. Sequencing was performed with immunoSEQ multiplex PCR; in TCRdb, only in-frame clones are kept and a portion is missing. The sample lists about 40,000 clones, just under 85% seen once, with roughly 2.6% in the top ten. The source material was peripheral blood. The receptors originated from a woman aged 60 to 75 with acute or convalescent COVID-19. Each CDR3 is given with its conserved first and last residue.

>16|TRBV5-3
CARSSLLAGRMDTQYF
>13|TRBV10-3
CAISETQGEKLFF
>15|TRBV6-5
CASSYDTAPNYGYTF
>15|TRBV6-6
CASTTGGHTNYGYTF
>13|TRBV10-2
CASSETGGYEQYF
>17|TRBV19
CASSRNWAGRLQETQYF
>17|TRBV4-1
CASSHLWDRGSGNTIYF
>13|TRBV19
CASTQGGTYEQYF
>14|TRBV5-1
CASSLEYSGNTIYF
>14|TRBV28
CASSRGFGNQPQHF
>14|TRBV7-6
CASSWTGERETQYF
>16|TRBV4-1
CASSQGGQGMNTEAFF
>15|TRBV7-9
CASSLVQGPNTEAFF
>13|TRBV7-9
CASSLSLSEKLFF
>13|TRBV6-5
CASSSTGNYGYTF
>14|TRBV5-4
CASRFPGQGGGYTF
>15|TRBV28
CAAWRGGASTDTQYF
>15|TRBV24-1
CATSDGVSSYNEQFF
>16|TRBV7-2
CASSLVARGSNQPQHF
>15|TRBV11-2
CASSLDLGSSYEQYF
>14|TRBV5-4
CASSLLAGQETQYF
>16|TRBV16
CASSRVSGTGSAGYTF
>15|TRBV6-5
CASSYAGAGNTEAFF
>15|TRBV21-1
CASTTRRQANYGYTF
>13|TRBV2
CASSDRQYTEAFF
>18|TRBV18
CASSFSTVAGGPHNEQFF
>17|TRBV24-1
CATSEPRLARSTDTQYF
>15|TRBV5-1
CASSLGSGSTDTQYF
>15|TRBV27
CASSLLGGENSPLHF
>13|TRBV2
CASMTGMNTEAFF
>14|TRBV9
CASSVGGRSYEQYF
>15|TRBV12-2
CASRLVDRGSPPLHF
>15|TRBV7-3
CASSLDSSSYNEQFF
>15|TRBV9
CASRGTGGDTGELFF
>16|TRBV28
CASKGQLNSFAGELFF
>15|TRBV7-9
CASSRRTDISYEQYF
>15|TRBV19
CASSIWPGGGYGYTF
>16|TRBV5-6
CASSGPWRKLTDTQYF
>14|TRBV7-9
CASSPGLGNTEAFF
>15|TRBV7-9
CASSDSSTGNTEAFF
>15|TRBV3-1/TRBV3-2
CASSQGQVGAYEQYF
>17|TRBV7-6
CASSLVPPDRSSYEQYF
>16|TRBV5-1
CASSRSGGPLHTEAFF
>15|TRBV4-2
CASSQDLPGGGTQYF
>15|TRBV2
CASSGGRGSNQPQHF
>18|TRBV4-2
CASSPRARRGGRTDTQYF
>15|TRBV11-2
CASSLRTSPGNEQFF
>17|TRBV5-6
CASSLEGQGSSGNTIYF
>14|TRBV2
CASSGARGNQPQHF
>16|TRBV7-9
CASSPNTGTKNNEQFF
>16|TRBV6-5
CASSYFTGAVYNEQFF
>15|TRBV6-1
CASSDSLDRNTEAFF
>18|TRBV19
CASSIDQRGTGGGQPQHF